Below, 25 T cell receptor beta chains from the same sample are listed, as sequenced in a study of identical twins. MiXCR, run by TCRdb on the 5' RACE reads, gives a single entry per CDR3 protein. This table has just over 450,000 distinct CDR3 sequences, 11% to 15% appearing once. These data were also filed under a second study, of yellow fever vaccine responses in identical twins.

Sequencing was carried out using CD4+ T cells sorted from blood. Receptors were obtained from a woman between 18 and 29 years old in good health.

Many counts were recorded for this clonotype. The chain couples TRBV29-1 to TRBJ2-2; TRBD1 agrees at 8 bases. The CDR3 is 15 residues long. CDR1 and CDR2 from the germline V gene are SQVTM and ANQGSEA. The J segment lost 6 bases and the V segment lost 0 bases, leaving 6 bases of the junction unmatched. This chain's CDR3 is CSVEDSQGAPGELFF. The CDR3, as DNA: TGCAGCGTTGAAGATTCCCAGGGGGCGCCCGGGGAGCTGTTTTTT.

This clonotype was observed a handful of times. The CDR3 spells CASSKEGREDNEQFF. The CDR3 DNA sequence: TGTGCCAGTAGTAAAGAGGGACGTGAGGACAATGAGCAGTTCTTC. The chain has TRBV19 and TRBJ2-1; D may match TRBD1 or TRBD2 (5 bases each). Germline CDR1 and CDR2: LNHDA and SQIVND (reference sequence). This CDR3 has 15 amino acids. Deletions cut 4 bases from V and 5 bases from J, with 15 bases between.

This clonotype was detected ten times or more. The chain combines TRBV10-3 with TRBJ2-6; possibly TRBD1 for D (6 bases). Between the trimmed V and J ends, which lost 0 bases and 2 bases, there was a span of 8 bases. In germline, CDR1 is ENHRY, CDR2 SYGVKD. The CDR3 is made up of 16 amino acids. The CDR3 is CAISESTGTGANVLTF. The CDR3, as DNA: TGTGCCATCAGTGAGTCTACAGGGACTGGGGCCAACGTCCTGACTTTC.

The chain joins TRBV11-2 to TRBJ1-2; TRBD1 agrees at 11 bases. Germline-derived CDR1 and CDR2 are SGHAT and FQNNGV. The CDR3 extends over 15 amino acids. Unmatched junction bases numbered 4, after V lost 1 base and J lost 6 bases. The CDR3 loop is CASSLAGTGGNGYTF. CDR3 nucleotides: TGTGCCAGCAGCTTAGCCGGGACAGGGGGGAATGGCTACACCTTC.

This clonotype turned up a few times. This CDR3 reads CASSQDWRVTGELFF. CDR3 DNA sequence: TGTGCCAGCAGCCAAGATTGGCGGGTTACCGGGGAGCTGTTTTTT. This rearrangement joins TRBV4-2 to TRBJ2-2, with D tentatively TRBD2 (5 bases). The ends were cut back, 0 bases at V and 5 bases at J, with 10 bases in the middle. This CDR3 region has 15 residues. From germline, CDR1 is LGHNA and CDR2 YNFKEQ.

This clonotype was picked up a small number of times. The rearrangement joins TRBV10-3 to TRBJ2-3, with 8 bases fitting TRBD2. The CDR3 totals 15 residues. The V segment lost 4 bases and the J segment 2 bases; nucleotides outside the gene matches: 5. Germline V gene data show CDR1 as ENHRY and CDR2 as SYGVKD. CDR3 DNA sequence: TGTGCCATCAGTGCAGGTAGCGGGAACACAGATACGCAGTATTTT. Translated, it gives CAISAGSGNTDTQYF.

There are a few counts of this clonotype. The J gene is TRBJ2-1, the V gene TRBV20-1; TRBD1 might be the D (7 bases). Germline V gene data show CDR1 as DFQATT and CDR2 as SNEGSKA (reference sequence). V lost 3 bases and J 8 bases, leaving 14 bases between the germline ends. This CDR3 spans 13 amino acids. Here the CDR3 reads CSARRDRADEQFF. The CDR3 nucleotides read TGCAGTGCTAGGCGGGACAGAGCCGATGAGCAGTTCTTC.

V and J are TRBV28 and TRBJ2-6; D not resolved. Trimming removed 3 bases from V and 0 bases from J, with 6 bases in between. CDR1 and CDR2 (germline): MDHEN, SYDVKM. This CDR3 has 15 residues. The CDR3, as DNA: TGTGCCAGCAGTTTTCCCCACTCTGGGGCCAACGTCCTGACTTTC. Its protein product is CASSFPHSGANVLTF.

This chain links TRBV10-3 with TRBJ2-1, with 12 positions matching TRBD2. The germline V gene encodes CDR1 ENHRY and CDR2 SYGVKD. After removal of 3 bases from V and 5 bases from J, the junction contained 2 bases not matched to a gene. The CDR3 runs to 15 residues. CDR3 sequence: CAISDWTSGNNEQFF. In nucleotides, the CDR3 is TGTGCCATCAGTGATTGGACTAGCGGGAACAATGAGCAGTTCTTC.

This clonotype has just a few counts. The J gene is TRBJ2-3, the V gene TRBV28, with a weak D call TRBD1 (6 bases). CDR3 length equals 15 residues. CDR1 is MDHEN and CDR2 is SYDVKM in the germline V gene. The V gene lost 6 bases and the J gene lost 6 bases, with 19 bases spanning the gap. The CDR3 coding sequence is TGTGCCAGCAGCCTCCCCAGGGGAGCGAGGGATACGCAGTATTTT. Translating it yields CASSLPRGARDTQYF.

The chain joins TRBV9 to TRBJ2-7; perhaps TRBD2 as D (5 bases). CDR3 length equals 14 residues. Trimming removed 4 bases at V and 6 bases at J, with 17 bases between. Per the germline V gene, CDR1 is SGDLS and CDR2 is YYNGEE. Here the CDR3 reads CASSPGSLAGEQYF. The CDR3 bases are TGTGCCAGCAGCCCTGGTAGCCTAGCCGGCGAGCAGTACTTC.

CDR3 residues: CASTARGLTSGVEQFF. CDR3 nucleotide sequence: TGTGCCAGCACCGCCAGGGGGCTTACTAGTGGGGTTGAGCAGTTCTTC. The V gene is TRBV28, the J gene TRBJ2-1; 8 nucleotides agree with TRBD1. The germline gives CDR1 MDHEN, CDR2 SYDVKM. V dropped 7 bases and J dropped 9; count of bases not matched to a gene: 17. The length of the CDR3 is 16 residues.

The rearrangement links TRBV6-1 to TRBJ2-7; 8 bases match TRBD2. After removal of 5 bases from V and 0 bases from J, the junction contained 12 bases not matched to a gene. Germline CDR1 reads MNHNS; CDR2 reads SASEGT. The CDR3 runs to 17 residues. The CDR3 region is CASSRTLLAASSYEQYF. In DNA, the CDR3 is TGTGCCAGCAGTCGTACCTTACTAGCGGCAAGCTCCTACGAGCAGTACTTC.

This clonotype came up a few times. This rearrangement joins TRBV3-1 to TRBJ2-7; a possible D gene is TRBD1 (5 bases). The V end was cut by 4 bases, the J end by 6 bases, with 13 bases between. Germline CDR1 is LGHDT and CDR2 is YNNKEL (reference sequence). The CDR3 is made up of 13 amino acids. Here the CDR3 DNA reads TGTGCCAGCAGCCGAAGGGGTGAGGCCGAGCAGTACTTC. Encoded protein: CASSRRGEAEQYF.

The rearrangement uses TRBV20-1 and TRBJ2-3; D is undetermined. The germline V gene encodes CDR1 DFQATT and CDR2 SNEGSKA (reference sequence). V was clipped by 0 bases and J by 6 bases, with 10 bases between them. There are 13 residues in the CDR3. The CDR3 protein is CSARESPVDTQYF. CDR3 DNA: TGCAGTGCTAGAGAATCTCCGGTGGATACGCAGTATTTT.

This chain connects TRBV5-6 to TRBJ2-7; TRBD1 matches 9 bases. The germline V gene encodes CDR1 SGHDT and CDR2 YYEEEE. The V and J ends lost 3 bases and 3 bases, in that order; junction bases with no gene match: 10. The CDR3 is made up of 16 amino acids. CDR3 in amino acids: CASSSHNRGLSYEQYF. The CDR3 nucleotides are TGTGCCAGCAGCTCTCACAACAGGGGGCTGAGCTACGAGCAGTACTTC.

The sample holds a few counts of this clonotype. The chain has TRBV6-1 and TRBJ1-4; 7 nucleotides agree with TRBD1. Trimming removed 5 bases from V and 8 bases from J; junction bases left unmatched: 8. Germline V gene lookup returns CDR1 MNHNS and CDR2 SASEGT. The CDR3 is made up of 14 amino acids. The CDR3, as DNA: TGTGCCAGCAGTCCGATGACAGGGCCCGAAAAACTGTTTTTT. Protein: CASSPMTGPEKLFF.

This clonotype was seen a few times. The J gene is TRBJ2-1, the V gene TRBV24-1, with 11 bases lining up with TRBD1. Germline CDR1 is KGHDR and CDR2 is SFDVKD. The CDR3 sequence is 19 residues long. V was clipped by 6 bases and J by 1 base; unmatched bases: 13. The CDR3 DNA is TGTGCCACCAGTCCCCCACAACCCCGGGACAGGGGGTCCTACAATGAGCAGTTCTTC. Its translation: CATSPPQPRDRGSYNEQFF.

This chain uses TRBV11-3 with TRBJ2-7, with D perhaps TRBD1 (5 bases). The V and J ends lost 3 bases and 3 bases respectively, with 12 bases between them. CDR3 length: 14 residues. Germline CDR1 reads SGHNT; CDR2 reads YENEEA. DNA for the CDR3: TGTGCCAGCAGCTTTAGGGGCAGTGGCTACGAGCAGTACTTC. Translating gives CASSFRGSGYEQYF.

This clonotype was observed a handful of times. One junction end disagrees with the germline gene, perhaps due to a read error. The rearrangement links TRBV2 to TRBJ2-2; 14 bases align to TRBD2. CDR1 is SNHLY, CDR2 FYNNEI, per germline. The CDR3 totals 14 residues. CDR3 region: CASSKTFRTSGRSF. DNA for the CDR3: TGTGCCAGCAGTAAAACCTTCAGGACTAGCGGGAGGAGCTTT.

The rearrangement joins TRBV2 to TRBJ2-3, with 10 positions matching TRBD2. Germline assignment: CDR1 SNHLY and CDR2 FYNNEI. This CDR3 has 15 amino acids. The V and J ends lost 3 bases and 1 base, in that order; junction bases with no gene match: 1. In DNA form, the CDR3 reads TGTGCCAGCAGTGATGGGACTAGCGGCACAGATACGCAGTATTTT. Translated: CASSDGTSGTDTQYF.

J is TRBJ2-1 and V is TRBV4-3; D is possibly TRBD1 or TRBD2 (5 bases each). Trimming removed 0 bases from V and 6 bases from J, with 18 bases in between. The CDR3 is made up of 17 amino acids. CDR1 LGHNA and CDR2 YSLEER come from the germline V gene. CDR3 residues: CASSQDRPGRSRNEQFF. The CDR3 nucleotides are TGCGCCAGCAGCCAAGATCGGCCGGGACGGAGCCGCAATGAGCAGTTCTTC.

The chain combines TRBV28 with TRBJ1-1; no clear D gene. The germline V and J ends were trimmed by 4 bases and 6 bases, with 18 bases remaining between them. The CDR3 extends over 15 amino acids. From germline, CDR1 is MDHEN and CDR2 SYDVKM. Here the CDR3 reads CASSSNLGLPAEAFF. CDR3 nucleotide sequence: TGTGCCAGCAGTTCGAACCTCGGACTGCCCGCTGAAGCTTTCTTT.

This rearrangement joins TRBV25-1 to TRBJ1-4, with 8 bases aligning to TRBD1. The length of the CDR3 is 15 residues. V shed 1 base, J shed 3 bases, and the junction held 1 base outside the gene matches. Germline CDR1 reads MGHDK; CDR2 reads SYGVNS. CDR3 bases: TGTGCCAGCAGTGAATGGACAGGGCCTAATGAAAAACTGTTTTTT. It translates to CASSEWTGPNEKLFF.

In this sample, this clonotype turned up many times. V gene TRBV18 combines with J gene TRBJ2-3; D remains unclear. Trimming removed 3 bases from V and 3 bases from J, with 7 bases in between. Germline lookup yields CDR1 KGHSH and CDR2 LQKENI. This CDR3 is 13 amino acids long. CDR3 protein: CASSPTLTDTQYF. The CDR3 coding sequence is TGTGCCAGCTCACCTACCCTGACAGATACGCAGTATTTT.